The 2 T cell receptor beta chains reported below all come from one sample, sequenced in a study of T cell responses to AZD1222 COVID-19 vaccine. Repertoires were generated with immunoSEQ multiplex PCR, while TCRdb's copy carries only in-frame clones and drops some. The sample includes 100,000 to 150,000 clones, roughly 89% seen only once; the top ten take around a quarter. The sample here was peripheral blood, taken on day 0 of AZD1222 vaccination. These receptor sequences come from an adult in good health.

CDR3 sequence (DNA): TGTGCCAGCAGTTCGGAGTCAGGGATTTCCTACGAGCAGTACTTC. This codes for CASSSESGISYEQYF. The gene calls are TRBV6-5 and TRBJ2-7; tentatively, D is TRBD1 (5 bases). The CDR3 sequence is 15 residues long. Germline CDR1 MNHEY, CDR2 SVGAGI. V lost 4 bases, J lost 1 base, and 14 bases lay in between.

The chain uses TRBV7-8 and TRBJ1-4; possibly TRBD1 for D (6 bases). CDR1 and CDR2 (germline): SGHVS, FQNEAQ. CDR3 length equals 18 residues. V was trimmed by 2 bases and J by 7 bases, leaving 23 bases between them. This chain's CDR3 is CASSLQGVGGAWSEKLFF. For the CDR3, the DNA is TGTGCCAGCAGCTTACAGGGAGTTGGGGGGGCCTGGAGTGAAAAACTGTTTTTT.